Below, 16 T cell receptor beta chains from the same sample are listed, as sequenced in a study of shared clonotypes between healthy human individuals. Repertoires were generated with immunoSEQ multiplex PCR, while TCRdb's copy carries only in-frame clones and drops some. The sample holds about 1.5 million clones, around 97% seen once. The sequencing sample was made of naive CD4+ T cells sorted from blood. Specified subset: CD45RA+ positively selected. The source of these receptors is a young man in good health.

Written as DNA, the CDR3 is TGTGCCAGCTCACCAAAGACAGACTATGGCTACACCTTC. Amino acid sequence: CASSPKTDYGYTF. The chain has TRBV18 and TRBJ1-2, with TRBD1 as a possible D gene (5 bases). The germline CDR1 and CDR2 sequences are KGHSH and LQKENI. The V gene lost 2 bases and the J gene lost 3 bases, with 7 bases spanning the gap. This CDR3 comprises 13 residues. Full variable domain (rest looked up from reference TRBV18 and TRBJ1-2): NAGVMQNPRHLVRRRGQEARLRCSPMKGHSHVYWYRQLPEEGLKFMVYLQKENIIDESGMPKERFSAEFPKEGPSILRIQQVVRGDSAAYFCASSPKTDYGYTFGSGTRLTVV.

This clone was seen once. J is TRBJ2-1 and V is TRBV5-8; tentatively, D is TRBD1 or TRBD2 (5 bases each). The CDR3 extends over 14 amino acids. V lost 4 bases and J 4 bases, leaving 12 bases between the germline ends. Germline values: CDR1 SGHTS, CDR2 YDEGEE. CDR3 in DNA: TGTGCCAGCAGCCTGGGGTGGGGGTACAATGAGCAGTTCTTC. Translating it yields CASSLGWGYNEQFF. The complete variable domain, with remaining parts taken from reference TRBV5-8 and TRBJ2-1, reads EAGVTQSPTHLIKTRGQQATLRCSPISGHTSVYWYQQALGLGLQFLLWYDEGEERNRGNFPPRFSGRQFPNYSSELNVNALELEDSALYLCASSLGWGYNEQFFGPGTRLTVL.

On this clone: Other DNA sequences in the same sample also yield this CDR3. J is TRBJ2-6 and V is TRBV18; D uncertain. The germline V and J ends were trimmed by 1 base and 3 bases, with 1 base remaining between them. The germline CDR1 and CDR2 sequences are KGHSH and LQKENI. The CDR3 is made up of 13 amino acids. The CDR3 region has the DNA TGTGCCAGCTCACCACTTGGGGCCAACGTCCTGACTTTC. Its protein is CASSPLGANVLTF.

CDR3 in amino acids: CASSFRKLGQYNEQFF. The CDR3 DNA reads TGTGCCAGCAGCTTTAGGAAATTAGGACAATACAATGAGCAGTTCTTC. The rearrangement uses TRBV7-9 and TRBJ2-1; D is possibly TRBD1 (5 bases). CDR3 length: 16 amino acids. Per the germline V gene, CDR1 is SEHNR and CDR2 is FQNEAQ (reference sequence). Trimming removed 3 bases at V and 4 bases at J, with 16 bases between.

The CDR3 loop reads CASSLTSGVLSYEQYF. CDR3 sequence (DNA): TGTGCCAGCAGTCTGACTAGCGGGGTACTATCCTACGAGCAGTACTTC. V usage is TRBV28 and J usage is TRBJ2-7; 11 positions agree with TRBD2. Germline V gene lookup returns CDR1 MDHEN and CDR2 SYDVKM. This CDR3 spans 16 amino acids. V was clipped by 5 bases and J by 1 base; unmatched bases: 7.

The rearrangement links TRBV6-6 to TRBJ1-2; D remains unclear. The CDR3 has 13 amino acids. V was clipped by 5 bases and J by 5 bases, with 12 bases between them. CDR1 and CDR2 from the germline V gene are MNHNY and SVGAGI (reference sequence). In DNA form, the CDR3 reads TGTGCCAGCAGTAGGACGGATCTATATGGCTACACCTTC. Its protein is CASSRTDLYGYTF.

The chain couples TRBV18 to TRBJ1-1; D gene unclear. V was trimmed by 2 bases and J by 1 base, leaving 11 bases between them. The CDR3 is 15 amino acids. Germline assignment: CDR1 KGHSH and CDR2 LQKENI. The CDR3 spells CASSPFSGENTEAFF. The CDR3 region has the DNA TGTGCCAGCTCACCATTTTCAGGAGAGAACACTGAAGCTTTCTTT.

V usage is TRBV19 and J usage is TRBJ2-7, with 7 bases that match TRBD1. The CDR3 loop spans 14 amino acids. Germline assignment: CDR1 LNHDA and CDR2 SQIVND (reference sequence). The V and J ends lost 6 bases and 1 base, in that order; junction bases with no gene match: 6. The CDR3, as DNA: TGTGCCAGTAGAGACGGGACAGATTCCTACGAGCAGTACTTC. Translating gives CASRDGTDSYEQYF. Looking up the rest from reference TRBV19 and TRBJ2-7 gives the full variable domain: DGGITQSPKYLFRKEGQNVTLSCEQNLNHDAMYWYRQDPGQGLRLIYYSQIVNDFQKGDIAEGYSVSREKKESFPLTVTSAQKNPTAFYLCASRDGTDSYEQYFGPGTRLTVT.

Details on this clone: The identical CDR3 is also encoded by other nucleotide sequences in the sample. V gene TRBV7-2 combines with J gene TRBJ1-5, with D possibly matching TRBD1 (6 bases). Trimming removed 1 base from V and 0 bases from J, with 7 bases in between. This CDR3 contains 15 residues. The germline gives CDR1 SGHTA, CDR2 FQGNSA. The CDR3 bases are TGTGCCAGCAGCTTAGGGGGGGCTAGCAATCAGCCCCAGCATTTT. Protein: CASSLGGASNQPQHF.

This chain joins TRBV7-2 and TRBJ2-7, with 7 bases fitting TRBD2. There are 15 residues in the CDR3. Germline CDR1 reads SGHTA; CDR2 reads FQGNSA. V was clipped by 2 bases and J by 2 bases; unmatched bases: 6. The DNA of the CDR3 is TGTGCCAGCAGCTTATCGGCTAGCGGAACCTACGAGCAGTACTTC. Translation: CASSLSASGTYEQYF.

This rearrangement joins TRBV9 to TRBJ2-1; D is ambiguous. Looked up from germline, CDR1 is SGDLS and CDR2 is YYNGEE. Trimming stripped 3 bases from V and 6 bases from J, with 10 bases between. CDR3 length: 13 residues. Here the CDR3 DNA reads TGTGCCAGCAGCGCTGACTGGGGCAATGAGCAGTTCTTC. This translates into CASSADWGNEQFF.

This chain uses TRBV7-2 with TRBJ2-7; D is perhaps TRBD2 (6 bases). V was trimmed by 5 bases and J by 0 bases, leaving 14 bases between them. CDR1 SGHTA and CDR2 FQGNSA come from the germline V gene. This CDR3 region has 15 residues. CDR3 sequence: CASSLSGGYSYEQYF. DNA for the CDR3: TGTGCCAGCAGCCTAAGTGGGGGGTACTCCTACGAGCAGTACTTC.

J is TRBJ2-1 and V is TRBV6-1; D is possibly TRBD1 (5 bases). The V and J ends lost 3 bases and 0 bases respectively, with 12 bases between them. CDR3 size: 16 residues. Germline V CDR1 and CDR2: MNHNS, SASEGT. The CDR3 bases are TGTGCCAGCAGTGATCCTAGGGGAAGCTCCTACAATGAGCAGTTCTTC. Its translation: CASSDPRGSSYNEQFF.

The rearrangement links TRBV11-2 to TRBJ2-7; maybe TRBD1 (6 bases). CDR1 and CDR2 (germline): SGHAT, FQNNGV. With 4 bases removed from V and 0 bases from J, the gap between germline ends came to 7 bases. This CDR3 spans 13 amino acids. CDR3 sequence: CASSSRGSYEQYF. The CDR3 bases are TGTGCCAGCAGCTCCAGGGGCTCCTACGAGCAGTACTTC. The complete variable domain, with remaining parts taken from reference TRBV11-2 and TRBJ2-7, reads EAGVAQSPRYKIIEKRQSVAFWCNPISGHATLYWYQQILGQGPKLLIQFQNNGVVDDSQLPKDRFSAERLKGVDSTLKIQPAKLEDSAVYLCASSSRGSYEQYFGPGTRLTVT.

This sequence joins TRBV28 and TRBJ2-7; possibly TRBD2 for D (6 bases). The V gene lost 5 bases and the J gene lost 6 bases, with 14 bases spanning the gap. CDR3 length equals 13 residues. Germline values: CDR1 MDHEN, CDR2 SYDVKM. The DNA for the CDR3 is TGTGCCAGCAGTCCGGGGGTCGGTGGCGAGCAGTACTTC. Its translation is CASSPGVGGEQYF.

The chain links TRBV19 to TRBJ1-2; 11 nucleotides match TRBD1. Germline assignment: CDR1 LNHDA and CDR2 SQIVND (reference sequence). J was trimmed by 4 bases and V by 4 bases; bases with no gene match: 5. This CDR3 comprises 15 residues. The CDR3 sequence: CASSRGQGVLYGYTF. DNA of the CDR3: TGTGCCAGTAGTAGGGGACAGGGGGTCCTCTATGGCTACACCTTC.